Sequencing of this T cell receptor beta chain was carried out in a study of Ad26.COV2.S vaccination and SARS-CoV-2 variants. Study details: In the COV1001 trial, the donor was in the Ad26.COV2.S arm.

Treatment denoted: around 19 received Ad26.COV2.S at low or high dose, single or two shots; 5 received placebo; per-sample allocation not given. At day 63 after the first vaccine or placebo injection, samples were drawn. Repertoires were generated with immunoSEQ multiplex PCR, while TCRdb's copy carries only in-frame clones and drops some. Among approximately 240,000 clones listed, roughly 90% were seen once. V was clipped by 3 bases and J by 0 bases, with 12 bases between them. The V gene's germline CDR1 is DFQATT and CDR2 SNEGSKA (reference sequence). CDR3 size: 15 residues. The specimen comprised peripheral blood, sampled in a trial of Ad26.COV2.S vaccine versus placebo. The receptor was derived from a person aged 18-65 years who received the Ad26.COV2.S COVID-19 vaccine or a placebo. This chain links TRBV20-1 with TRBJ1-3, with D perhaps TRBD1 (6 bases). CDR3 in DNA: TGCAGTGCTAGTGGACAGCTCCTCTCTGGAAACACCATATATTTT. Translating it yields CSASGQLLSGNTIYF.